These T cell receptor beta chains were read from a single sample in a study of human T cells and chemical hapten exposure. TCRdb passed the RACE reads through MiXCR, listing each CDR3 protein once. The sample has 380,000 or so distinct CDR3 sequences, 4.8% seen once. The specimen was whole blood, collected in connection with sensitization to the hapten diphenylcyclopropenone (DPC). The receptors were gathered from a woman aged 45-59 years with alopecia areata. Some clones in this sample may be carry-over from other donors' samples. CDR3s include the opening cysteine and the closing phenylalanine or tryptophan. The D gene is left open where the match is weak. Where a row states a size, it is once, few, many or the class of an expanded clone; other rows omit it.

cdr3_length d_call j_call clone_size v_call cdr3_aa cdr3_nt
16 NA TRBJ2-7 few TRBV5-4 CASSPLPGTPIYEQYF TGTGCCAGCAGCCCCCTGCCCGGGACACCTATCTACGAGCAGTACTTC
16 NA TRBJ1-1 few TRBV6-5 CASSYSTEPMNTEAFF TGTGCCAGCAGTTACTCGACCGAACCTATGAACACTGAAGCTTTCTTT
14 NA TRBJ2-7 many TRBV27 CASSFTGSLYEQYF TGTGCCAGCAGTTTCACAGGGAGCCTATACGAGCAGTACTTC
14 NA TRBJ2-4 many TRBV6-5 CASTSSQAKNIQYF TGTGCCAGCACCTCGAGTCAAGCCAAAAACATTCAGTACTTC
13 NA TRBJ2-7 few TRBV29-1 CSVVGGEGYEQYF TGCAGCGTTGTCGGAGGGGAAGGCTACGAGCAGTACTTC
15 NA TRBJ2-2 NA TRBV5-6 CASSLTLENTGELFF TGTGCCAGCAGCTTGACACTAGAAAACACCGGGGAGCTGTTTTTT
12 TRBD1 TRBJ2-5 many TRBV29-1 CSAGQGTETQYF TGCAGCGCGGGACAGGGGACCGAGACCCAGTACTTC
14 NA TRBJ1-4 many TRBV3-1 CASSQDLGNEKLFF TGTGCCAGCAGCCAAGACCTGGGAAATGAAAAACTGTTTTTT
14 NA TRBJ1-6 few TRBV7-9 CASSLPLVNSPLHF TGTGCCAGCAGTCTGCCCCTCGTCAATTCACCCCTCCACTTT
14 TRBD1 TRBJ2-4 many TRBV11-2 CATNTGGAKNIQYF TGTGCCACCAACACAGGGGGCGCCAAAAACATTCAGTACTTC
12 TRBD1 TRBJ1-2 few TRBV19 CATGTANYGYTF TGTGCCACGGGGACAGCTAACTATGGCTACACCTTC
16 TRBD2 TRBJ2-3 many TRBV7-9 CASSPPSAGGLATQYF TGTGCCAGCAGCCCCCCAAGCGCGGGAGGCCTTGCAACGCAGTATTTT
16 TRBD2 TRBJ2-7 many TRBV12-3/TRBV12-4 CASSSISGSDSYEQYF TGTGCCAGCAGTTCAATAAGCGGGAGTGATTCCTACGAGCAGTACTTC
14 NA TRBJ2-4 many TRBV5-1 CASSLEGAKNIQYF TGCGCCAGCAGCTTGGAGGGGGCCAAAAACATTCAGTACTTC
18 TRBD2 TRBJ2-7 many TRBV7-6 CASSLGTGGLAGGGEQYF TGTGCCAGCAGCTTAGGAACTGGAGGACTAGCGGGAGGGGGCGAGCAGTACTTC
15 NA TRBJ1-5 NA TRBV7-8 CASSWGAKGNQPQHF TGTGCCAGCAGCTGGGGGGCGAAAGGCAATCAGCCCCAGCATTTT
14 NA TRBJ1-1 many TRBV12-3/TRBV12-4 CASSLWRGVGLAFF TGTGCCAGCAGTTTATGGAGAGGAGTGGGGCTCGCTTTCTTT
15 NA TRBJ1-6 few TRBV5-1 CASSSEGSHNSPLHF TGCGCCAGCAGCTCCGAAGGATCCCATAATTCACCCCTCCACTTT
14 NA TRBJ2-3 many TRBV4-3 CASSRGLIGDTQYF TGCGCCAGCAGCCGGGGACTTATTGGAGATACGCAGTATTTT
13 NA TRBJ1-5 many TRBV6-4 CASSAGRDQPQHF TGTGCCAGCAGTGCAGGAAGGGATCAGCCCCAGCATTTT
12 NA TRBJ2-2 many TRBV12-3/TRBV12-4 CASSLAVGELFF TGTGCCAGCAGTTTAGCCGTCGGGGAGCTGTTTTTT
14 NA TRBJ1-1 NA TRBV5-1 CASSLEGSVIEAFF TGCGCCAGCAGCTTGGAGGGGTCAGTTATAGAAGCTTTCTTT
17 NA TRBJ1-5 many TRBV11-2 CASSLDDPGAGNQPQHF TGTGCCAGCAGCTTAGATGACCCAGGGGCCGGCAATCAGCCCCAGCATTTT
15 NA TRBJ1-2 NA TRBV15 CATSRESSSGYGYTF TGTGCCACCAGCAGAGAGTCTTCCTCAGGCTATGGCTACACCTTC
14 NA TRBJ2-5 few TRBV12-3/TRBV12-4 CASSPTWVTETQYF TGTGCCAGCAGCCCAACCTGGGTTACCGAGACCCAGTACTTC
15 TRBD2 TRBJ2-1 many TRBV12-5 CASGLAVLSYNEQFF TGTGCTAGTGGCCTAGCGGTCCTCTCCTACAATGAGCAGTTCTTC